This T cell receptor (beta chain) is from a study of identical twins. Using its own MiXCR run on the 5' RACE reads, TCRdb lists one record per CDR3 protein. This table holds around 240,000 distinct CDR3 sequences, more than 9% found once. Whole-study results and caveats: It was out-of-frame TCR alpha sharing in monozygotic twins that models underestimated.

To note about this clonotype: What it binds is not known.

From germline, CDR1 is KGHSH and CDR2 LQKENI. The germline V and J ends were trimmed by 3 bases and 5 bases, with 8 bases remaining between them. The CDR3 extends over 12 amino acids. The chain uses TRBV18 and TRBJ2-7; TRBD1 might be the D (6 bases). The TCR originated in a man over 45 in good health. Sequenced material: memory T cells sorted from blood. CDR3 nucleotide sequence: TGTGCCAGCTCACCTTCAGGGGACGAGCAGTACTTC. Protein: CASSPSGDEQYF.